This T cell receptor (beta chain) is drawn from a study of blood T cell repertoires in COVID-19. For the study at large: From T cells, B-cell-depleted T cells, or PBMCs came the material, which was cDNA or gDNA.

CDR3 length: 13 residues. Between the trimmed V and J ends, which lost 1 base and 6 bases, there was a span of 10 bases. Looked up from germline, CDR1 is LGHDT and CDR2 is YNNKEL (reference sequence). Profiled with immunoSEQ multiplex PCR; TCRdb holds only in-frame clones, not every one. The sample holds 200,000 to 250,000 clones; approximately 79% are singletons and the top ten take roughly 5%. The rearrangement links TRBV3-1 (or the pseudogene TRBV3-2) to TRBJ2-7; no firm D call. Sequencing used peripheral blood. The source of this sequence is a human donor in a cohort sampled during active COVID-19. CDR3 in DNA: TGTGCCAGCAGCCAAGTCCGGAGAGCCGAGCAGTACTTC. Residues: CASSQVRRAEQYF.